These 8 T cell receptor beta chains share one sample of origin, sequenced in a study of tumor and adjacent non-tumor tissue in lung cancer. TCRbeta libraries were built with three rounds of nested PCR, modified from ARM-PCR. TCRdb independently ran MiXCR on the multiplex PCR reads; one entry per CDR3 protein. This sample has some 100,000 distinct CDR3 sequences, with more than 70% found just once. No cell sorting was done before RNA was extracted from the tissue. The source material was lung tumor tissue. Receptor source: a woman aged 55-75 years with non-small cell lung cancer.

A word on this clonotype: One junction end does not reproduce the germline sequence, and a read error may be involved. The rearrangement links TRBV20-1 to TRBJ1-5, with D unresolved. This CDR3 comprises 16 residues. The germline gives CDR1 DFQATT, CDR2 SNEGSKA (reference sequence). The CDR3 loop is CSARDLVSVTAQSQHF. CDR3 DNA: TGCAGTGCTAGAGATCTGGTTTCGGTGACGGCTCAGTCCCAGCATTTT.

The V and J genes are TRBV20-1 and TRBJ2-1; D call uncertain. CDR3 length equals 12 residues. Germline loops: CDR1 DFQATT, CDR2 SNEGSKA (reference sequence). V lost 4 bases and J 9 bases, leaving 13 bases between the germline ends. The chain's CDR3 is CSATVLKAEQFF. CDR3 in DNA: TGCAGTGCTACAGTTTTGAAGGCTGAGCAGTTCTTC.

Concerning this clonotype itself: A much larger clone is a single base away; this may be a read error. The genes are TRBV6-2 or TRBV6-3 and TRBJ2-7; the match to TRBD2 covers 10 bases. This CDR3 comprises 18 residues. Germline V gene data show CDR1 as MNHEY and CDR2 as SVGEGT. The junction had 13 bases not matched to a gene; V was cut back by 5 bases and J by 0 bases. The CDR3 bases are TGTGCCAGCAGTCCGTACTGGACTAGCGGACCCTTCTCCTACGAGCAGTACTTC. Translation: CASSPYWTSGPFSYEQYF.

This clonotype was seen at least ten times. The chain employs TRBV29-1 and TRBJ1-1; 8 positions agree with TRBD1. The CDR3 is 13 residues long. In germline, CDR1 is SQVTM, CDR2 ANQGSEA. Trimming cost V 5 bases and J 7 bases; bases outside gene matches: 9. The CDR3 sequence is CSVSKGGTGEAFF. DNA of the CDR3: TGCAGCGTTTCAAAGGGTGGGACAGGTGAAGCTTTCTTT. Drawing the rest from reference TRBV29-1 and TRBJ1-1, the complete variable domain is SAVISQKPSRDICQRGTSLTIQCQVDSQVTMMFWYRQQPGQSLTLIATANQGSEATYESGFVIDKFPISRPNLTFSTLTVSNMSPEDSSIYLCSVSKGGTGEAFFGQGTRLTVV.

Points on this clonotype: A read error may explain this, as a much larger clone is one base away. The chain couples TRBV4-3 to TRBJ1-4; 11 bases map to TRBD1. Trimming removed 4 bases from V and 7 bases from J; junction bases left unmatched: 8. There are 16 residues in the CDR3. Germline-derived CDR1 and CDR2 are LGHNA and YSLEER. The CDR3 reads CASSPGTGGRFEKLFF. DNA for the CDR3: TGCGCCAGCAGCCCCGGGACAGGGGGACGGTTTGAAAAACTGTTTTTT.

This clonotype occurred a few times. Just one base apart from a much larger clone, this may be a read error. The J gene is TRBJ1-6, the V gene TRBV12-3 or TRBV12-4; D is unclear. This CDR3 has 14 residues. The CDR3 nucleotides read TGTGCCAACAGTTTCAAGGTGGTAGATTCACCCCTCCACTTT. It codes for CANSFKVVDSPLHF.

To note about this clonotype: This may arise from a read error, as a much more abundant clone is one base away. The chain employs TRBV28 and TRBJ2-7, with D hard to call. Germline CDR1 MDHEN, CDR2 SYDVKM. The CDR3 has 11 amino acids. DNA for the CDR3: TGTGCCAGCATTCTGTCCTCCGAGCAGTACTTC. Its protein product is CASILSSEQYF.

The chain combines TRBV4-1 with TRBJ2-7; D possibly corresponds to TRBD2 (6 bases). The CDR3 is 16 residues long. Germline V gene sequence: CDR1 MGHRA, CDR2 YSYEKL. Deletions cut 3 bases from V and 2 bases from J, with 17 bases between. DNA for the CDR3: TGCGCCAGCAGCCATGATTGGCCGGGAGACACCTACGAGCAGTACTTC. This sequence encodes CASSHDWPGDTYEQYF.